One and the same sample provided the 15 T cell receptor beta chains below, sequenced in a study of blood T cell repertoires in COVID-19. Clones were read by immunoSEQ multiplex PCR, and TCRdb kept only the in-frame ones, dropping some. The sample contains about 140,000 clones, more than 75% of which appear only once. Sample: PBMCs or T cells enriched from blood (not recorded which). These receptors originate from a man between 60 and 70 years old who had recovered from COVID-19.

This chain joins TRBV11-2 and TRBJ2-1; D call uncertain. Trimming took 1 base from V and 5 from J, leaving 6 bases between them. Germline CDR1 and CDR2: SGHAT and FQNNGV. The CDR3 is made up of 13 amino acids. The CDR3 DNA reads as TGTGCCAGCAGCTTAGGTCGTAACAATGAGCAGTTCTTC. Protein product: CASSLGRNNEQFF.

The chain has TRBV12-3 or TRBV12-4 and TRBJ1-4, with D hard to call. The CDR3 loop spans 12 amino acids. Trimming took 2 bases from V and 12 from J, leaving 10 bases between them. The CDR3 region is CASSLTTGELFF. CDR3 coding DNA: TGTGCCAGCAGTTTAACCACCGGGGAACTGTTTTTT.

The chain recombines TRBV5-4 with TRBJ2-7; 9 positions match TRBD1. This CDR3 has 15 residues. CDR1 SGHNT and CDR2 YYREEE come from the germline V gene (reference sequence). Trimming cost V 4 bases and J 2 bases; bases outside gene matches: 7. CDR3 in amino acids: CASSVRDRVAYEQYF. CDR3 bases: TGTGCCAGCAGCGTCCGGGACAGGGTGGCCTACGAGCAGTACTTC. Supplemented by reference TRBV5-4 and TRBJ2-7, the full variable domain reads ETGVTQSPTHLIKTRGQQVTLRCSSQSGHNTVSWYQQALGQGPQFIFQYYREEENGRGNFPPRFSGLQFPNYSSELNVNALELDDSALYLCASSVRDRVAYEQYFGPGTRLTVT.

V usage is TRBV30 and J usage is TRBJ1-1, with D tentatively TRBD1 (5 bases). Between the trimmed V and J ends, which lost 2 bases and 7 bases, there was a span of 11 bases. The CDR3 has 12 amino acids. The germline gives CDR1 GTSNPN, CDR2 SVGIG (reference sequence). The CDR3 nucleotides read TGTGCCTGGAGTCCGATCGACAGTGAAGCTTTCTTT. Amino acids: CAWSPIDSEAFF.

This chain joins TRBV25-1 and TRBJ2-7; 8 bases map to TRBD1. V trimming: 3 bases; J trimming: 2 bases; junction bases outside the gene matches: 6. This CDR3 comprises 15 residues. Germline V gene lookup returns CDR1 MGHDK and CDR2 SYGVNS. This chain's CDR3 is CASSDPRQGTYEQYF. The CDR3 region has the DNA TGTGCCAGCAGTGACCCAAGACAGGGGACCTACGAGCAGTACTTC.

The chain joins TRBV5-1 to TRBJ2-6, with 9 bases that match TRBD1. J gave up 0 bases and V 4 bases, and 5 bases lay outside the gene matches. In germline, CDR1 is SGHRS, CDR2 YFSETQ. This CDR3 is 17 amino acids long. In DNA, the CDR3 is TGCGCCAGCAGCACCTCGACAGGGGGCTCTGGGGCCAACGTCCTGACTTTC. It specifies CASSTSTGGSGANVLTF.

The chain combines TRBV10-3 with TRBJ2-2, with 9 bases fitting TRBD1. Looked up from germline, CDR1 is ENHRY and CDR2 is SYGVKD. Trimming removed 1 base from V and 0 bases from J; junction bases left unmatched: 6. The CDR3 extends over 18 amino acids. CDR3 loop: CAISELGQGLSNTGELFF. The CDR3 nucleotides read TGTGCCATCAGTGAGTTGGGACAGGGCCTTTCGAACACCGGGGAGCTGTTTTTT.

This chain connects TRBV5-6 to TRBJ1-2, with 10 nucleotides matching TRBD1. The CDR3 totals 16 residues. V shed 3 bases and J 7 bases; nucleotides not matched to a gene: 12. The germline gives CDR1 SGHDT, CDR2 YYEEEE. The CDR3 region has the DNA TGTGCCAGCAGCTGGGAACCCGGGACAGGGGTACTTGGCTACACCTTC. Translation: CASSWEPGTGVLGYTF.

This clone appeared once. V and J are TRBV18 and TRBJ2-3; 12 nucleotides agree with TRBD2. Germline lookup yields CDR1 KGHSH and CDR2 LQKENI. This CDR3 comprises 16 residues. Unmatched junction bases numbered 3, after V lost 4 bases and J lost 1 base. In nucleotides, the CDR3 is TGTGCCAGCTCACTTCGACTAGCGGGGGGCACAGATACGCAGTATTTT. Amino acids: CASSLRLAGGTDTQYF.

CDR3 residues: CASSPRGGELFF. CDR3 DNA: TGTGCCAGCTCACCCCGAGGGGGAGAGCTGTTTTTT. The chain carries TRBV18 and TRBJ1-4, with D possibly being TRBD1 (6 bases). The germline CDR1 and CDR2 sequences are KGHSH and LQKENI. CDR3 length: 12 amino acids. The V and J ends lost 3 bases and 14 bases respectively, with 13 bases between them. Full variable domain (rest looked up from reference TRBV18 and TRBJ1-4): NAGVMQNPRHLVRRRGQEARLRCSPMKGHSHVYWYRQLPEEGLKFMVYLQKENIIDESGMPKERFSAEFPKEGPSILRIQQVVRGDSAAYFCASSPRGGELFFGSGTQLSVL.

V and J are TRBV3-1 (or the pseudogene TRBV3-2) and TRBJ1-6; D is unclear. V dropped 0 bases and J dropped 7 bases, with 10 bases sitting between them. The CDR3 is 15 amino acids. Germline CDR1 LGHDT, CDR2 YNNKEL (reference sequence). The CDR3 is CASSQDGSRNSPLHF. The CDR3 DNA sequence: TGTGCCAGCAGCCAAGATGGGAGCCGAAATTCACCCCTCCACTTT.

CDR3 protein: CASSATGDAYNEQFF. For the CDR3, the DNA is TGTGCCAGCAGCGCGACAGGGGACGCCTACAATGAGCAGTTCTTC. This chain connects TRBV7-3 to TRBJ2-1; 8 nucleotides match TRBD1. Germline CDR1 and CDR2: SGHTA and FQGTGA. CDR3 size: 15 residues. The trim removed 5 bases at V and 2 bases at J, leaving 5 bases unmatched.

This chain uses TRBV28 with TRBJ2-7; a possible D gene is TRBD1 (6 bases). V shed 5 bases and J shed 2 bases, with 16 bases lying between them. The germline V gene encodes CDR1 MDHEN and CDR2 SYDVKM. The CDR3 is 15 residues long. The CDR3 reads CASSITGLRAYEQYF. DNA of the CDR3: TGTGCCAGCAGTATCACAGGGTTAAGGGCCTACGAGCAGTACTTC.

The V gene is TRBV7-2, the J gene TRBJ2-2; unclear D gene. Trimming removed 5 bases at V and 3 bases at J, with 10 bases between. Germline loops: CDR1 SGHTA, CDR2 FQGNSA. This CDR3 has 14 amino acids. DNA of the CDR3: TGTGCCAGCAGCACCCGAACACACACCGGGGAGCTGTTTTTT. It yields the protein CASSTRTHTGELFF.

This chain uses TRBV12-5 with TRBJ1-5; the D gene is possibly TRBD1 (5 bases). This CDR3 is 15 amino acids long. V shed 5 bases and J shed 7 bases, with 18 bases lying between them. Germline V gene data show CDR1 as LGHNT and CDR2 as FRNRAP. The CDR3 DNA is TGTGCTAGTGGTCAATACCCAGGGTTAAACCAGCCCCAGCATTTT. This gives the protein CASGQYPGLNQPQHF.